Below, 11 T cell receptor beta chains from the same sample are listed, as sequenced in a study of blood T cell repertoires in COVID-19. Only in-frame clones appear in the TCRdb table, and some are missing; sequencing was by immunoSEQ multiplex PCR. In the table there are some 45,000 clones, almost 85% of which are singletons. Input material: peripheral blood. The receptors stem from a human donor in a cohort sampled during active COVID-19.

The CDR3 DNA reads TGTGCCAGCTCACCAACCAGGGGGAGAGGAACTAGCGGGTCAGAGACCCAGTACTTC. Amino acids: CASSPTRGRGTSGSETQYF. The chain has TRBV18 and TRBJ2-5; TRBD2 matches at 9 bases. The CDR3 sequence is 19 residues long. Germline values: CDR1 KGHSH, CDR2 LQKENI. The ends lost 2 bases at V and 4 bases at J; junction bases unmatched: 17.

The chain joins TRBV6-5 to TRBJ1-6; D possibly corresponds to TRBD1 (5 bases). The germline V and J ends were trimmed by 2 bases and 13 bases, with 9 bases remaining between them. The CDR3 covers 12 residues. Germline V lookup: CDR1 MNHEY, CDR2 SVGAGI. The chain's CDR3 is CASSYRGAPLHF. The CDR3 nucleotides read TGTGCCAGCAGTTACAGGGGTGCCCCCCTCCACTTT.

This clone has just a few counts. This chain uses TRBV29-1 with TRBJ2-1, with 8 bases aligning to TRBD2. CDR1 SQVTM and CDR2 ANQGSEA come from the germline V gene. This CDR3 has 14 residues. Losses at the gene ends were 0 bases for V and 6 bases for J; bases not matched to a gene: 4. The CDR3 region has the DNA TGCAGCGTTGAAGATCGCGGGAGGCTCAATGAGCAGTTCTTC. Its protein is CSVEDRGRLNEQFF.

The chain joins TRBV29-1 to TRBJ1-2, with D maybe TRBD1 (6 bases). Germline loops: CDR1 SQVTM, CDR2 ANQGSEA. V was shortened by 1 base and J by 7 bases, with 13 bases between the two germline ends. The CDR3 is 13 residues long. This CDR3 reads CSVEGTGFPGYTF. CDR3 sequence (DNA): TGCAGCGTTGAAGGTACAGGGTTCCCTGGCTACACCTTC.

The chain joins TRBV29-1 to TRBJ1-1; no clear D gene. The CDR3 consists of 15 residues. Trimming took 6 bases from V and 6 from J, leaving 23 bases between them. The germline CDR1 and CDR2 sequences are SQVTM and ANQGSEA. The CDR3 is CSVILAGLAAPEAFF. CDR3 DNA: TGCAGCGTCATCCTGGCCGGGCTAGCGGCCCCTGAAGCTTTCTTT. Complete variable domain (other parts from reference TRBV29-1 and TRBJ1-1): SAVISQKPSRDICQRGTSLTIQCQVDSQVTMMFWYRQQPGQSLTLIATANQGSEATYESGFVIDKFPISRPNLTFSTLTVSNMSPEDSSIYLCSVILAGLAAPEAFFGQGTRLTVV.

CDR3 in DNA: TGTGCCAGCTCACCCCCCGGACTAGCGGGAGGGGGCGAGCAGTACTTC. This translates into CASSPPGLAGGGEQYF. V gene TRBV18 combines with J gene TRBJ2-7, with 15 positions matching TRBD2. Germline lookup yields CDR1 KGHSH and CDR2 LQKENI. CDR3 length: 16 amino acids. Trimming cost V 3 bases and J 6 bases; bases outside gene matches: 6.

Here the CDR3 DNA reads TGTGCCAGCAGCCAGGCCAGCGGCAAAAACATTCAGTACTTC. Translating gives CASSQASGKNIQYF. This chain joins TRBV7-2 and TRBJ2-4; perhaps TRBD2 as D (5 bases). The CDR3 has 14 amino acids. The V and J ends lost 5 bases and 3 bases respectively, with 11 bases between them. Germline assignment: CDR1 SGHTA and CDR2 FQGNSA.

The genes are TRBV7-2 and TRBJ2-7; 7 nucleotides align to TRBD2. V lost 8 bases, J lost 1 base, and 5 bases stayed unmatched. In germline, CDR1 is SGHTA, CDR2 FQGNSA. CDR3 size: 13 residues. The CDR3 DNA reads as TGTGCCAGCGGGAGGGAGACTTCCTACGAGCAGTACTTC. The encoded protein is CASGRETSYEQYF.

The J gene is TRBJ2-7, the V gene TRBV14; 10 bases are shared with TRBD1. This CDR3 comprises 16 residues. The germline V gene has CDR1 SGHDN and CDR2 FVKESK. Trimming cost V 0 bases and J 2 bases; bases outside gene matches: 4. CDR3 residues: CASSQDRGTGAYEQYF. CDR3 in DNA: TGTGCCAGCAGCCAAGACAGGGGGACAGGGGCCTACGAGCAGTACTTC.

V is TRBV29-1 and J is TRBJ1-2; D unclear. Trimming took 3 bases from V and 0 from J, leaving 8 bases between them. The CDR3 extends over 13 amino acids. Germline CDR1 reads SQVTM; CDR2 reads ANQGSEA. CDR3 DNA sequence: TGCAGCGTTGACTCCGGGTCTAACTATGGCTACACCTTC. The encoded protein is CSVDSGSNYGYTF.

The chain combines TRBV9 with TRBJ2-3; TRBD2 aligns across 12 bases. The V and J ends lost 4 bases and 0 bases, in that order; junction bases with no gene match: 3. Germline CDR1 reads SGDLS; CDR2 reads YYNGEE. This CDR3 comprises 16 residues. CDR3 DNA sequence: TGTGCCAGCAGCCCGGGGACTAGCGGGAGCACAGATACGCAGTATTTT. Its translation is CASSPGTSGSTDTQYF.